This entry lists 4 T cell receptor beta chains sequenced from one sample in a study of post-analysis software for immune sequencing data. These receptors lack a known antigen. Regarding the study as a whole: Four to six TRBV segments were more frequent in patients than controls; TRBV5-6, TRBV5-1 and TRBV20-1 belonged to this group.

The library was made from cDNA and included unique molecular identifiers. Using its own MiXCR run on the PCR reads, TCRdb lists one record per CDR3 protein. The sample includes about 500,000 distinct CDR3 sequences, under 55% of them seen just once. The sequencing input was blood. The receptors were gathered from a girl under 18 with multiple sclerosis.

V is TRBV5-4 and J is TRBJ2-3; 13 bases align to TRBD2. The CDR3 totals 17 residues. The V segment lost 3 bases and the J segment 2 bases; nucleotides outside the gene matches: 6. The germline CDR1 and CDR2 sequences are SGHNT and YYREEE (reference sequence). The CDR3 bases are TGTGCCAGCAGCTCTAGACTAGCGGGAGGTTACACAGATACGCAGTATTTT. It codes for CASSSRLAGGYTDTQYF.

This clonotype was seen more than once but under ten times. The V and J genes are TRBV7-3 and TRBJ2-3; 9 bases map to TRBD2. Germline CDR1 and CDR2: SGHTA and FQGTGA. Germline trimming cut 5 bases from V and 5 bases from J; bases unmatched to any gene: 14. This CDR3 spans 17 amino acids. The CDR3, as DNA: TGTGCCAGCAGCCGAGTCGGGCAGCGGGAGGCTTTAGATACGCAGTATTTT. Amino acids: CASSRVGQREALDTQYF.

This clonotype was seen a handful of times. This rearrangement joins TRBV28 to TRBJ2-4; 7 bases match TRBD2. V lost 6 bases, J lost 0 bases, and 8 bases stayed unmatched. The CDR3 runs to 16 residues. Per germline, CDR1 MDHEN and CDR2 SYDVKM. The CDR3 loop is CASRGPAGLAKNIQYF. In DNA form, the CDR3 reads TGTGCCAGCAGGGGGCCAGCGGGGCTAGCCAAAAACATTCAGTACTTC.

This chain links TRBV28 with TRBJ2-7; TRBD1 matches at 8 bases. CDR3 length: 16 amino acids. J lost 3 bases, V lost 2 bases, and 9 bases had no gene match. Germline-derived CDR1 and CDR2 are MDHEN and SYDVKM. CDR3 sequence: CASSLVLGQAFYEQYF. CDR3 bases: TGTGCCAGCAGTTTAGTACTGGGACAGGCCTTCTACGAGCAGTACTTC.